Shown below are 23 T cell receptor beta chains from a single sample sequenced in a study of T cells in Graves' hyperthyroidism and ophthalmopathy. Amplification of TCR beta CDR3 regions was performed using RNA transcripts as template. The HTBI primer set served for first-round RT-PCR of the TCR CDR3. TCRdb re-called the multiplex PCR reads with MiXCR, one entry per CDR3 protein. Seen here are more than 500,000 distinct CDR3 sequences, about a sixth observed once, and the top ten hold less than 4.5%. Sequenced input: blood. All receptors derive from a woman aged 25 to 39 with Graves' hyperthyroidism.

Worth noting for this clonotype: A much larger clone lies a single base off, so this may be a read error. The chain carries TRBV7-2 and TRBJ2-7, with a tentative D call TRBD2 (5 bases). Between the trimmed V and J ends, which lost 1 base and 5 bases, there was a span of 6 bases. The CDR3 runs to 12 residues. Germline V gene sequence: CDR1 SGHTA, CDR2 FQGNSA. The CDR3 sequence: CASSLDGNEQYF. The CDR3 DNA sequence: TGTGCCAGCAGCTTAGACGGGAACGAGCAGTACTTC.

CDR3 sequence (DNA): TGTGCCAGCAGCCCGGGGGGCAGGGGGAACACTGAAGCTTTCTTT. Its translation: CASSPGGRGNTEAFF. The chain uses TRBV3-1 and TRBJ1-1; a weak D match, TRBD1 (6 bases). This CDR3 is 15 amino acids long. Trimming took 4 bases from V and 1 from J, leaving 13 bases between them. From germline, CDR1 is LGHDT and CDR2 YNNKEL (reference sequence).

The J gene is TRBJ1-6, the V gene TRBV3-1; D is unresolved. The germline CDR1 and CDR2 sequences are LGHDT and YNNKEL (reference sequence). The CDR3 covers 15 residues. Trimming shortened V by 0 bases and J by 9 bases, and 12 bases separated the two germline ends. As DNA, the CDR3 is TGTGCCAGCAGCCAAGATTCCGTCCGGATTTCACCCCTCCACTTT. It is translated as CASSQDSVRISPLHF.

V usage is TRBV5-1 and J usage is TRBJ2-3; the match to TRBD2 covers 7 bases. Germline V gene lookup returns CDR1 SGHRS and CDR2 YFSETQ. The ends lost 1 base at V and 2 bases at J; junction bases unmatched: 4. The CDR3 spans 15 residues. In nucleotides, the CDR3 is TGCGCCAGCAGCTTGTTTGCGGGAGCCACAGATACGCAGTATTTT. Protein product: CASSLFAGATDTQYF.

In its sample, this clonotype was seen many times. The J gene is TRBJ1-1, the V gene TRBV3-1; D is unclear. The V end was cut by 4 bases, the J end by 7 bases, with 10 bases between. Per the germline V gene, CDR1 is LGHDT and CDR2 is YNNKEL (reference sequence). This CDR3 is 12 amino acids long. CDR3 sequence: CASSRTSNEAFF. The CDR3 DNA reads as TGTGCCAGCAGCCGTACGAGCAATGAAGCTTTCTTT.

Only a few counts were recorded for this clonotype. For the CDR3, the DNA is TGCAGTGTCCCGCAGGGTGCAAATACGCAGTATTTT. Its translation: CSVPQGANTQYF. This sequence joins TRBV20-1 and TRBJ2-3; D might be TRBD1 (5 bases). Germline CDR1 is DFQATT and CDR2 is SNEGSKA (reference sequence). The CDR3 consists of 12 residues. With 7 bases removed from V and 7 bases from J, the gap between germline ends came to 15 bases.

This clonotype occurred a few times. J is TRBJ2-3 and V is TRBV4-1; D gene uncertain. V was pared by 0 bases and J by 2 bases, with 9 bases between. CDR1 is MGHRA, CDR2 YSYEKL, per germline. This CDR3 region has 15 residues. The CDR3 loop reads CASSQDDAYTDTQYF. CDR3 nucleotides: TGCGCCAGCAGCCAAGATGACGCATACACAGATACGCAGTATTTT.

A remark on this clonotype: Germline is not matched at one junction end, which may reflect a read error. V is TRBV5-1 and J is TRBJ2-7; 10 positions match TRBD2. Germline V gene sequence: CDR1 SGHRS, CDR2 YFSETQ. This CDR3 is built from 15 residues. As DNA, the CDR3 is TGTGCCAGCAGCAGCGGACTAGCGGATTACTACGAGCAGTACTTC. Its protein is CASSSGLADYYEQYF.

The chain is built from TRBV6-1 and TRBJ1-5; 7 bases map to TRBD1. CDR1 and CDR2 from the germline V gene are MNHNS and SASEGT. This CDR3 is built from 13 residues. V was clipped by 7 bases and J by 7 bases; unmatched bases: 7. CDR3 region: CASNRGVGQPQHF. In DNA, the CDR3 is TGTGCCAGCAACAGGGGTGTCGGCCAGCCCCAGCATTTT.

This clonotype was observed many times. The chain carries TRBV20-1 and TRBJ2-1, with 12 bases lining up with TRBD2. With V trimmed by 6 bases and J by 7 bases, 10 bases remained unmatched. The CDR3 is made up of 15 amino acids. The germline gives CDR1 DFQATT, CDR2 SNEGSKA (reference sequence). CDR3 coding DNA: TGCAGTGCCAGGAGGACTAGCGGGAATTTGAATGAGCAGTTCTTC. Translated: CSARRTSGNLNEQFF.

This clonotype was seen repeatedly, ten times or more. The V call is TRBV27, the J call TRBJ1-2; TRBD1 agrees at 9 bases. The germline CDR1 and CDR2 sequences are MNHEY and SMNVEV (reference sequence). The CDR3 totals 13 residues. J was trimmed by 8 bases and V by 5 bases; bases with no gene match: 6. CDR3 in amino acids: CASSTGGARGYTF. The CDR3, as DNA: TGTGCCAGCAGTACAGGGGGCGCGAGGGGCTACACCTTC.

This clonotype was counted at least ten times. The rearrangement uses TRBV9 and TRBJ2-1; 15 nucleotides align to TRBD2. Germline V CDR1 and CDR2: SGDLS, YYNGEE. V gave up 4 bases and J gave up 10 bases; unmatched junction bases: 9. The length of the CDR3 is 16 residues. CDR3 region: CASSIRTSGRAGEQFF. CDR3 nucleotide sequence: TGTGCCAGCAGCATCAGGACTAGCGGGAGGGCCGGGGAGCAGTTCTTC. Using reference TRBV9 and TRBJ2-1 for the parts outside the CDR3, the full variable domain is DSGVTQTPKHLITATGQRVTLRCSPRSGDLSVYWYQQSLDQGLQFLIQYYNGEERAKGNILERFSAQQFPDLHSELNLSSLELGDSALYFCASSIRTSGRAGEQFFGPGTRLTVL.

This clonotype has ten or more counts. The chain combines TRBV7-2 with TRBJ1-1; the D gene is possibly TRBD1 (6 bases). The CDR3 has 13 residues. V lost 3 bases and J lost 1, with 6 bases in between. Germline-derived CDR1 and CDR2 are SGHTA and FQGNSA. The CDR3 DNA follows: TGTGCCAGCAGCTTGGACAGGAACACTGAAGCTTTCTTT. Residues: CASSLDRNTEAFF.

This chain links TRBV5-1 with TRBJ1-4; D unresolved. With 0 bases removed from V and 7 bases from J, the gap between germline ends came to 7 bases. The CDR3 totals 13 residues. The germline V gene encodes CDR1 SGHRS and CDR2 YFSETQ. CDR3 sequence (DNA): TGCGCCAGCAGCTTGGACTGGGGTGAAAAACTGTTTTTT. It translates to CASSLDWGEKLFF.

The rearrangement links TRBV27 to TRBJ2-7, with 10 positions matching TRBD2. Germline CDR1 is MNHEY and CDR2 is SMNVEV (reference sequence). With 5 bases clipped from V and 3 bases from J, the junction kept 7 bases outside the gene matches. This CDR3 has 15 residues. DNA for the CDR3: TGTGCCAGCAGTCCAATACTAGCGGGGTTCTACGAGCAGTACTTC. The encoded protein is CASSPILAGFYEQYF.

The chain has TRBV10-2 and TRBJ1-3; TRBD1 matches at 9 bases. The CDR3 is 14 residues long. CDR1 and CDR2 from the germline V gene are WSHSY and SAAADI. V lost 6 bases and J lost 3; bases outside the gene matches: 3. The CDR3, as DNA: TGCGCCAGCAGGGACAGGGGTTATGGAAACACCATATATTTT. This translates into CASRDRGYGNTIYF.

This clonotype was observed many times. The genes are TRBV12-3 or TRBV12-4 and TRBJ2-1, with unresolved D. This CDR3 is built from 13 residues. V lost 2 bases to trimming and J lost 9 bases, with 11 bases between them. The CDR3 protein is CASSLFWRLEQFF. The CDR3 bases are TGTGCCAGCAGTTTATTTTGGCGTCTTGAGCAGTTCTTC.

There are a few counts of this clonotype. This chain joins TRBV20-1 and TRBJ2-1; TRBD2 agrees at 10 bases. This CDR3 is 13 amino acids long. The V gene's germline CDR1 is DFQATT and CDR2 SNEGSKA (reference sequence). The junction had 3 bases not matched to a gene; V was cut back by 4 bases and J by 6 bases. In DNA form, the CDR3 reads TGCAGTGCTAAGCGGGAGGGCCGCAATGAGCAGTTCTTC. Its protein product is CSAKREGRNEQFF.

This clonotype was recorded at least ten times. The genes are TRBV6-1 and TRBJ2-5; D is unclear. This CDR3 spans 16 amino acids. Per germline, CDR1 MNHNS and CDR2 SASEGT. V shed 1 base and J shed 1 base, with 13 bases lying between them. The DNA for the CDR3 is TGTGCCAGCAGTGAAGACAACCGGCCGACCCAAGAGACCCAGTACTTC. Its translation: CASSEDNRPTQETQYF.

This clonotype has a handful of counts. V gene TRBV3-1 combines with J gene TRBJ2-5, with D possibly being TRBD1 (6 bases). Germline CDR1 LGHDT, CDR2 YNNKEL (reference sequence). CDR3 size: 19 residues. The V and J ends lost 4 bases and 0 bases respectively, with 24 bases between them. The CDR3 reads CASSLPQYYRDLYQETQYF. DNA of the CDR3: TGTGCCAGCAGCCTTCCCCAATACTACAGGGACCTGTACCAAGAGACCCAGTACTTC.

This clonotype was counted ten times or more. The chain recombines TRBV7-9 with TRBJ2-7; a possible D gene is TRBD1 (6 bases). The V gene lost 0 bases and the J gene lost 2 bases, with 14 bases spanning the gap. CDR1 and CDR2 (germline): SEHNR, FQNEAQ (reference sequence). There are 16 residues in the CDR3. This CDR3 is CASSLATGKRPYEQYF. CDR3 DNA: TGTGCCAGCAGCTTAGCTACAGGGAAGAGGCCCTACGAGCAGTACTTC.

The table lists this clonotype with many counts. The V gene is TRBV6-1, the J gene TRBJ2-6; D is unresolved. Germline lookup yields CDR1 MNHNS and CDR2 SASEGT. V was pared by 5 bases and J by 2 bases, with 4 bases between. CDR3 length equals 13 residues. CDR3 loop: CASSQPGANVLTF. In nucleotides, the CDR3 is TGTGCCAGCAGTCAACCTGGGGCCAACGTCCTGACTTTC.

In its sample, this clonotype was seen a few times. V gene TRBV5-1 combines with J gene TRBJ2-7; a weak D match, TRBD1 (5 bases). Trimming cost V 5 bases and J 5 bases, with 17 bases left between them. This CDR3 spans 14 amino acids. Germline V gives CDR1 SGHRS, CDR2 YFSETQ. CDR3 sequence (DNA): TGCGCCAGCAGTGACCCCGCAGGGAAGAACGAGCAGTACTTC. It yields the protein CASSDPAGKNEQYF.